These 10 T cell receptor beta chains were all obtained from the same sample, sequenced in a study of blood T cell repertoires in COVID-19. Data came from immunoSEQ multiplex PCR; TCRdb stores just in-frame clones and leaves some out. Here the sample spans tens of thousands of clones, approximately 88% being singletons. The sample taken for sequencing was peripheral blood. Receptor source: a man aged 35 to 55 with COVID-19, enrolled during active disease.

This chain joins TRBV6-5 and TRBJ2-1, with a weak D call TRBD1 (6 bases). CDR3 length: 13 residues. V dropped 8 bases and J dropped 6 bases, with 14 bases sitting between them. The germline V gene encodes CDR1 MNHEY and CDR2 SVGAGI. This chain's CDR3 is CASLWSGVNEQFF. The DNA of the CDR3 is TGTGCCAGCCTTTGGTCAGGGGTCAATGAGCAGTTCTTC.

This rearrangement joins TRBV6-6 to TRBJ2-7; D may be TRBD2 (6 bases). CDR1 MNHNY and CDR2 SVGAGI come from the germline V gene (reference sequence). The CDR3 is 14 residues long. V was pared by 4 bases and J by 0 bases, with 10 bases between. CDR3 protein: CASSFGGSSYEQYF. DNA for the CDR3: TGTGCCAGCAGTTTTGGAGGGTCCTCCTACGAGCAGTACTTC.

This clone has just one count. The V gene is TRBV11-2, the J gene TRBJ1-2, with TRBD1 identical over 9 bases. CDR1 and CDR2 from the germline V gene are SGHAT and FQNNGV. This CDR3 comprises 16 residues. Trimming took 1 base from V and 8 from J; bases not matched to a gene: 11. CDR3 amino acids: CASSLVPGQGSEGYTF. CDR3 sequence (DNA): TGTGCCAGCAGCTTAGTACCGGGACAGGGATCGGAGGGCTACACCTTC.

The chain couples TRBV30 to TRBJ2-7; weak D call: TRBD2 (6 bases). The CDR3 is made up of 14 amino acids. The ends were cut back, 0 bases at V and 3 bases at J, with 12 bases in the middle. Per the germline V gene, CDR1 is GTSNPN and CDR2 is SVGIG (reference sequence). The CDR3 is CAWSVYGGIYEQYF. Written as DNA, the CDR3 is TGTGCCTGGAGTGTTTATGGGGGGATCTACGAGCAGTACTTC.

About this clone: Other DNA sequences from this sample encode an identical CDR3 as well. The chain is built from TRBV5-1 and TRBJ2-5; TRBD1 matches at 12 bases. CDR1 is SGHRS, CDR2 YFSETQ, per germline. This CDR3 has 16 amino acids. Germline trimming cut 0 bases from V and 5 bases from J; bases unmatched to any gene: 5. The CDR3 sequence: CASSLEGQGAGETQYF. The CDR3 region has the DNA TGCGCCAGCAGCTTGGAGGGACAGGGGGCCGGGGAGACCCAGTACTTC.

The rearrangement links TRBV11-3 to TRBJ1-4, with D perhaps matching TRBD1 (5 bases). From germline, CDR1 is SGHNT and CDR2 YENEEA. V lost 3 bases and J 8 bases, leaving 13 bases between the germline ends. There are 14 residues in the CDR3. CDR3 nucleotide sequence: TGTGCCAGCAGCTTGGGGCTCGCGGGGGAAAAACTGTTTTTT. This codes for CASSLGLAGEKLFF.

This clone was counted a single time. The CDR3 here is CASSFRGAVAEKLFF. CDR3 nucleotides: TGTGCCAGCAGCTTTCGGGGGGCTGTCGCTGAAAAACTGTTTTTT. The rearrangement uses TRBV5-8 and TRBJ1-4, with D possibly TRBD1 on 6 matching bases. This CDR3 is built from 15 residues. Germline lookup yields CDR1 SGHTS and CDR2 YDEGEE. Trimming stripped 2 bases from V and 7 bases from J, with 15 bases between.

The chain combines TRBV20-1 with TRBJ2-1; D not resolved. This CDR3 is 11 amino acids long. CDR1 and CDR2 (germline): DFQATT, SNEGSKA (reference sequence). The CDR3 here is CSAAAYNEQFF. The CDR3 bases are TGCAGCGCGGCTGCCTACAATGAGCAGTTCTTC.

This clone was seen more than once but under ten times. The V and J genes are TRBV6-6 and TRBJ1-6; 7 nucleotides align to TRBD1. Trimming cost V 6 bases and J 7 bases; bases outside gene matches: 9. Germline V gene data show CDR1 as MNHNY and CDR2 as SVGAGI (reference sequence). CDR3 length: 15 residues. CDR3 protein: CASSALDRQNSPLHF. Here the CDR3 DNA reads TGTGCCAGCAGCGCGCTGGACAGGCAAAATTCACCCCTCCACTTT.

This chain joins TRBV27 and TRBJ2-7; 7 bases are shared with TRBD2. In germline, CDR1 is MNHEY, CDR2 SMNVEV (reference sequence). Trimming removed 6 bases from V and 3 bases from J; junction bases left unmatched: 5. CDR3 length: 13 residues. CDR3 nucleotides: TGTGCCAGCAGAGGAGCGGGATTCTACGAGCAGTACTTC. This encodes CASRGAGFYEQYF.